The table lists the clone carrying this TCR beta chain with a count of one. The antigen remains unidentified. Clones were read by immunoSEQ multiplex PCR, and TCRdb kept only the in-frame ones, dropping some. This table holds tens of thousands of clones, around 87% found once. The sample originates from a study of OX40 agonist ivuxolimab in advanced cancers. Study at large: While on treatment, patients had intravenous ivuxolimab at 0.01 to 10 mg/kg every 2 weeks. People who had prior anti-PD-1, anti-PD-L1 or anti-CTLA-4 therapy could take part, and 35% to 50% had some.

Points from the study as a whole: The antigen specificity of the peripheral T cells (those that were expanded) was not determined.

Germline-derived CDR1 and CDR2 are LNHDA and SQIVND (reference sequence). CDR3 length equals 14 residues. Trimming pared 5 bases from V and 2 bases from J, leaving 12 bases between. This receptor was taken from an adult with an advanced solid tumor such as melanoma, head and neck, liver or kidney cancer. The sample here was CD4+ or CD8+ T cells sorted from blood, taken in a trial of the OX40 agonist ivuxolimab. The chain employs TRBV19 and TRBJ1-1; D call uncertain. The DNA for the CDR3 is TGTGCCAGTAGTTTCAGGCTTAGCAACACTGAAGCTTTCTTT. Its protein is CASSFRLSNTEAFF.